Following are 21 T cell receptor beta chains from one sample sequenced in a study of cytomegalovirus exposure and HLA in healthy donors (TCRdb year 2017). Library preparation employed the immunoSEQ multiplex PCR assay. TCRdb provides this immuneACCESS table in a form limited to in-frame rearrangements. Some clones are lacking; in checked studies, under half of them reflect an unresolved V gene, and why the rest are absent is not known. The sample data list approximately 160,000 clones, and about 88% of these were observed just once. The biggest ten clones account for about 2.2% of the sample. Source material: PBMCs. The receptors stem from a woman aged 18-30 years in good health and CMV-seronegative.

The chain joins TRBV5-4 to TRBJ2-2; possible D gene TRBD1, 6 bases. Per the germline V gene, CDR1 is SGHNT and CDR2 is YYREEE (reference sequence). The CDR3 is 15 residues long. Trimming removed 1 base from V and 1 base from J, with 8 bases in between. The CDR3 sequence: CASSLKGENTGELFF. The DNA of the CDR3 is TGTGCCAGCAGCTTGAAGGGGGAGAACACCGGGGAGCTGTTTTTT.

The chain combines TRBV29-1 with TRBJ2-7, with 8 nucleotides matching TRBD1. There are 12 residues in the CDR3. CDR1 and CDR2 (germline): SQVTM, ANQGSEA. Losses at the gene ends were 5 bases for V and 5 bases for J; bases not matched to a gene: 5. CDR3: CSVNGQGNEQYF. The CDR3 nucleotides read TGCAGCGTTAATGGACAGGGAAACGAGCAGTACTTC.

The chain couples TRBV19 to TRBJ1-5; 7 bases are shared with TRBD1. J was trimmed by 6 bases and V by 5 bases; bases with no gene match: 10. The CDR3 covers 15 residues. From germline, CDR1 is LNHDA and CDR2 SQIVND (reference sequence). The chain's CDR3 is CASSYGGRGSQPQHF. In DNA form, the CDR3 reads TGTGCCAGTAGTTACGGAGGCAGGGGGAGTCAGCCCCAGCATTTT.

The chain joins TRBV27 to TRBJ1-2; possible D gene TRBD1, 6 bases. Germline V gene data show CDR1 as MNHEY and CDR2 as SMNVEV (reference sequence). V was shortened by 5 bases and J by 8 bases, with 18 bases between the two germline ends. CDR3 size: 14 residues. DNA of the CDR3: TGTGCCAGCAGTGGTAGGGGGGGGATTGAAGGCTACACCTTC. Translation gives CASSGRGGIEGYTF.

This sequence joins TRBV19 and TRBJ1-2; 8 bases are a match to TRBD1. Trimming removed 5 bases from V and 3 bases from J; junction bases left unmatched: 5. There are 14 residues in the CDR3. CDR1 and CDR2 from the germline V gene are LNHDA and SQIVND (reference sequence). CDR3: CASSGRDRYYGYTF. The CDR3 nucleotides read TGTGCCAGTAGTGGGCGGGACAGGTACTATGGCTACACCTTC.

The chain links TRBV29-1 to TRBJ1-2, with 8 bases fitting TRBD1. V shed 7 bases, J shed 8 bases, and the junction held 12 bases outside the gene matches. The germline V gene encodes CDR1 SQVTM and CDR2 ANQGSEA. This CDR3 has 13 residues. This chain's CDR3 is CSGTDRAGGGYTF. Written as DNA, the CDR3 is TGCAGCGGGACGGACAGGGCCGGGGGGGGCTACACCTTC.

V and J are TRBV12-5 and TRBJ1-5; the match to TRBD1 covers 7 bases. There are 12 residues in the CDR3. The V segment lost 7 bases and the J segment 8 bases; nucleotides outside the gene matches: 5. Germline CDR1 is LGHNT and CDR2 is FRNRAP. CDR3 in DNA: TGTGCTAGTGTCAGGGGGAGTGAGCCCCAGCATTTT. Translating it yields CASVRGSEPQHF.

V and J are TRBV2 and TRBJ2-1; D not certain. CDR1 and CDR2 (germline): SNHLY, FYNNEI. This CDR3 is built from 12 residues. The V gene lost 1 base and the J gene lost 10 bases, with 8 bases spanning the gap. CDR3 in DNA: TGTGCCAGCAGTGAAGAGCGCACGGAGCAGTTCTTC. It is translated as CASSEERTEQFF.

This clone was detected only a few times. The chain carries TRBV9 and TRBJ2-2; unclear D gene. Deletions cut 3 bases from V and 1 base from J, with 7 bases between. The V gene's germline CDR1 is SGDLS and CDR2 YYNGEE. The CDR3 length is 14 residues. This CDR3 is CASSALMNTGELFF. The CDR3 nucleotides are TGTGCCAGCAGCGCCCTTATGAACACCGGGGAGCTGTTTTTT.

This chain joins TRBV29-1 and TRBJ1-1; no firm D call. CDR3 length: 14 residues. Trimming cost V 0 bases and J 4 bases, with 12 bases left between them. Per germline, CDR1 SQVTM and CDR2 ANQGSEA. Here the CDR3 reads CSVEDWTRVTEAFF. CDR3 in DNA: TGCAGCGTTGAAGACTGGACGAGGGTCACTGAAGCTTTCTTT.

The genes are TRBV5-1 and TRBJ1-1; 8 bases fit TRBD1. The germline gives CDR1 SGHRS, CDR2 YFSETQ. Trimming removed 4 bases from V and 1 base from J; junction bases left unmatched: 9. This CDR3 is 16 amino acids long. As DNA, the CDR3 is TGCGCCAGCAGCAGAGCGGGGACAGGCGAGAACACTGAAGCTTTCTTT. Translated, it gives CASSRAGTGENTEAFF.

This sequence joins TRBV12-5 and TRBJ2-3, with 7 bases identical to TRBD1. With 6 bases clipped from V and 1 base from J, the junction kept 7 bases outside the gene matches. Germline loops: CDR1 LGHNT, CDR2 FRNRAP. This CDR3 spans 15 amino acids. The DNA of the CDR3 is TGTGCTAGTGGCTTCACAGGGGTTCGCACAGATACGCAGTATTTT. Translation: CASGFTGVRTDTQYF. The complete variable domain, with remaining parts taken from reference TRBV12-5 and TRBJ2-3, reads DARVTQTPRHKVTEMGQEVTMRCQPILGHNTVFWYRQTMMQGLELLAYFRNRAPLDDSGMPKDRFSAEMPDATLATLKIQPSEPRDSAVYFCASGFTGVRTDTQYFGPGTRLTVL.

The chain couples TRBV5-1 to TRBJ1-2; 7 positions agree with TRBD1. V shed 4 bases, J shed 2 bases, and the junction held 5 bases outside the gene matches. The CDR3 length is 14 residues. Germline V CDR1 and CDR2: SGHRS, YFSETQ. The CDR3 sequence is CASSLGQDNYGYTF. The CDR3 nucleotides read TGCGCCAGCAGCCTTGGACAGGACAACTATGGCTACACCTTC.

The gene calls are TRBV9 and TRBJ2-5, with D unclear. Germline V lookup: CDR1 SGDLS, CDR2 YYNGEE. Trimming cost V 4 bases and J 2 bases, with 9 bases left between them. The CDR3 is 13 residues long. The CDR3 DNA is TGTGCCAGCAGCCTACGGAGACAAGAGACCCAGTACTTC. It translates to CASSLRRQETQYF.

This clone appeared a single time. V gene TRBV7-8 combines with J gene TRBJ2-7; 12 positions match TRBD2. Germline lookup yields CDR1 SGHVS and CDR2 FQNEAQ. V gave up 7 bases and J gave up 3 bases; unmatched junction bases: 13. The CDR3 consists of 17 residues. The CDR3 DNA reads as TGTGCCAGCACTCCCCAGGGGGGGACTAGCGGGCTCTACGAGCAGTACTTC. This codes for CASTPQGGTSGLYEQYF.

This CDR3 is CASSYDRGETQYF. CDR3 bases: TGTGCCAGCAGTTACGACAGAGGAGAGACCCAGTACTTC. The V and J genes are TRBV2 and TRBJ2-5; a weak D match, TRBD1 (5 bases). In germline, CDR1 is SNHLY, CDR2 FYNNEI. V lost 5 bases and J lost 4, with 11 bases in between. CDR3 length: 13 amino acids.

This clone appeared a single time. The chain is built from TRBV29-1 and TRBJ1-1; D unresolved. V was cut by 8 bases and J by 5 bases, with 12 bases left in between. Germline values: CDR1 SQVTM, CDR2 ANQGSEA. CDR3 length: 11 residues. CDR3 sequence: CSLRSGTEAFF. The CDR3 coding sequence is TGCAGCCTGAGGTCCGGGACTGAAGCTTTCTTT.

The chain employs TRBV4-1 and TRBJ1-6; TRBD1 matches 7 bases. CDR3 length equals 14 residues. Trimming cost V 0 bases and J 10 bases; bases outside gene matches: 3. The germline V gene encodes CDR1 MGHRA and CDR2 YSYEKL. DNA of the CDR3: TGCGCCAGCAGCCAAGAGACAGGGTGGTCACCCCTCCACTTT. Its protein product is CASSQETGWSPLHF.

This clone has a handful of counts. The gene calls are TRBV11-1 and TRBJ2-4, with 9 bases identical to TRBD2. The CDR3 is 16 residues long. Looked up from germline, CDR1 is SGHAT and CDR2 is FQDESV (reference sequence). With V trimmed by 2 bases and J by 8 bases, 10 bases remained unmatched. CDR3 amino acids: CASSLPRAGGGYIQYF. CDR3 nucleotide sequence: TGTGCCAGCAGCTTACCTAGAGCGGGAGGCGGATACATTCAGTACTTC.

In DNA form, the CDR3 reads TGTGCTAGTGGTTTGGTAAACAGGAACGGCTACACCTTC. Translation: CASGLVNRNGYTF. The chain carries TRBV12-5 and TRBJ1-2; TRBD1 is a possible D gene (5 bases). Trimming took 0 bases from V and 8 from J, leaving 10 bases between them. CDR3 length equals 13 residues. Germline V CDR1 and CDR2: LGHNT, FRNRAP. The variable domain in full, completed from reference TRBV12-5 and TRBJ1-2, reads DARVTQTPRHKVTEMGQEVTMRCQPILGHNTVFWYRQTMMQGLELLAYFRNRAPLDDSGMPKDRFSAEMPDATLATLKIQPSEPRDSAVYFCASGLVNRNGYTFGSGTRLTVV.

The chain is built from TRBV7-9 and TRBJ2-3, with 7 bases identical to TRBD1. The CDR3 sequence is 16 residues long. Germline CDR1 is SEHNR and CDR2 is FQNEAQ (reference sequence). The J segment lost 2 bases and the V segment lost 3 bases, leaving 8 bases of the junction unmatched. The CDR3, as DNA: TGTGCCAGCAGCTTTGAGGGGGCGCGGGCCACAGATACGCAGTATTTT. Amino acids: CASSFEGARATDTQYF.